This T cell receptor beta chain was identified during a study of blood T cell repertoires in COVID-19. The CDR3 has 15 residues. V lost 6 bases and J lost 4, with 17 bases in between. CDR1 is MNHEY, CDR2 SMNVEV, per germline (reference sequence). Repertoires were generated with immunoSEQ multiplex PCR, while TCRdb's copy carries only in-frame clones and drops some. The table lists tens of thousands of clones, over 70% of them singletons, with roughly 5.6% in the top ten. The chain recombines TRBV27 with TRBJ2-3; possible D gene TRBD2, 5 bases. The sequence derives from a man between 50 and 59 years old with active COVID-19. Source material: peripheral blood. The CDR3 DNA reads TGTGCCAGCAGCCCGTACCTCGCTAGCCCAGATACGCAGTATTTT. Encoded protein: CASSPYLASPDTQYF.